This T cell receptor (beta chain) is from a study of T cells after yellow fever vaccination. Study-wide results and limits: Clones from primary vaccination mostly reappeared after the booster (96% CD4, under 90% CD8).

This clonotype has a count of ten or more. Its matching antigen is unknown. TCR cDNA was made by 5'RACE template switching, adding a universal primer site and UMIs. TCRdb reanalysed the 5' RACE reads using MiXCR and keeps one entry per CDR3 protein. The profile shows fewer than 90,000 distinct CDR3 sequences, about 6.6% of them singletons. Specimen: CD8+ T cells sorted from PBMCs, collected around 5 days after the first yellow fever vaccination. This clonotype was sampled from a man between 18 and 29 years old who received the YFV17D yellow fever vaccine.

The CDR3 nucleotides are TGTGCCAGCAGCTTCGCGGACTCCTACGAGCAGTACTTC. This gives the protein CASSFADSYEQYF. The chain carries TRBV7-9 and TRBJ2-7; D unclear. Trimming pared 3 bases from V and 0 bases from J, leaving 6 bases between. Germline V gives CDR1 SEHNR, CDR2 FQNEAQ (reference sequence). This CDR3 contains 13 residues.